The sequence of this T cell receptor beta chain was determined in a study of neurological immune-mediated disorders. Study results and limitations: The level of TCR clonal expansion was highest in patients with HTLV-1-associated myelopathy and lowest in multiple sclerosis, where it fell below the level seen in healthy controls. Because no CDR3 amino acid sequences were shared across subjects by expanded clones, private repertoires were suggested in all groups.

TCRdb re-called the 5' RACE reads with MiXCR, one entry per CDR3 protein. The sample lists about 59,000 distinct CDR3 sequences, 10% to 15% seen once, with around 10% in the top ten. This clonotype was counted between two and nine times. Its antigen is currently unknown. The CDR3 runs 15 residues. The germline CDR1 and CDR2 sequences are SGHTA and FQGNSA. J gave up 3 bases and V 2 bases, and 3 bases lay outside the gene matches. The study built unsorted libraries from 2 million PBMCs kept at -80 C. The source is an older woman with HTLV-1-associated myelopathy (HAM/TSP). The sequencing input was PBMCs. The rearrangement joins TRBV7-2 to TRBJ2-7; the match to TRBD2 covers 11 bases. The CDR3, as DNA: TGTGCCAGCAGCTTAAGACTAGCGGGGAACTACGAGCAGTACTTC. This gives the protein CASSLRLAGNYEQYF.